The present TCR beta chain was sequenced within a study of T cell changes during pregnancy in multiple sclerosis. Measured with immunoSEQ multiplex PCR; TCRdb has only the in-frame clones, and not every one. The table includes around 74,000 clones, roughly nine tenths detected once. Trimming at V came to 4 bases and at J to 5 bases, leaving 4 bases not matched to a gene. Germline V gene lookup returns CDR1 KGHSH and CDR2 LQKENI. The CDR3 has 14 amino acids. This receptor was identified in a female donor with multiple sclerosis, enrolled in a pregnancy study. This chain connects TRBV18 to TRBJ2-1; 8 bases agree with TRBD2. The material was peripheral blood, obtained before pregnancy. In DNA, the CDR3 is TGTGCCAGCTCACGCGGACTAGCAGACAATGAGCAGTTCTTC. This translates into CASSRGLADNEQFF.